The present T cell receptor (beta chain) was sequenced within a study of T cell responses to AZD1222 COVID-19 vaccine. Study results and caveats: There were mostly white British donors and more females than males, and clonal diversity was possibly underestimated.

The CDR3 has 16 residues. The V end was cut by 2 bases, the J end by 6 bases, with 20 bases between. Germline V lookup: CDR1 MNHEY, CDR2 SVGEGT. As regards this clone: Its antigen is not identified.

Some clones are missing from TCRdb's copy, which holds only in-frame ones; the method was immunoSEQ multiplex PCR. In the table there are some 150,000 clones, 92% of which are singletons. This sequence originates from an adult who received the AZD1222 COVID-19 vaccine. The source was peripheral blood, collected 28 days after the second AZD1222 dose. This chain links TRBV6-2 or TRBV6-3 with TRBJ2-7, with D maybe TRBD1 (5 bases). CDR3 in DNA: TGTGCCAGCAGTTACCTAGACAGCCTCCCTGGTTCCGAGCAGTACTTC. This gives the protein CASSYLDSLPGSEQYF.